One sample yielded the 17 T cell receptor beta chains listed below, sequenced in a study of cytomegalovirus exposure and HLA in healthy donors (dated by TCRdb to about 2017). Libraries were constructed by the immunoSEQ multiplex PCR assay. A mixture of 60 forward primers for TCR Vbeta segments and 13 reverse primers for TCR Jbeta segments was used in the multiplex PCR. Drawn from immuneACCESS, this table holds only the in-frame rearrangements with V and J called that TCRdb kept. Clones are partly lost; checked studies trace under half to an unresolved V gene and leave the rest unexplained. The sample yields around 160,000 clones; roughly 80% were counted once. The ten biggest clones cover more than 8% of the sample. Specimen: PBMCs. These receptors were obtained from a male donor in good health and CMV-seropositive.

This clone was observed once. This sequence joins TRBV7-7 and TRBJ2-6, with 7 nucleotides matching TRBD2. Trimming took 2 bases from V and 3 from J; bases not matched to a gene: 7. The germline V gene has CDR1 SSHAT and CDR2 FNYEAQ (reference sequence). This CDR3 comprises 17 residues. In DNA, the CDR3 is TGTGCCAGCAGCTTAACGGCGGCGGGGGATGGGGCCAACGTCCTGACTTTC. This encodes CASSLTAAGDGANVLTF. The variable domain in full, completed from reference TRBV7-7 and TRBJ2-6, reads GAGVSQSPRYKVTKRGQDVTLRCDPISSHATLYWYQQALGQGPEFLTYFNYEAQPDKSGLPSDRFSAERPEGSISTLTIQRTEQRDSAMYRCASSLTAAGDGANVLTFGAGSRLTVL.

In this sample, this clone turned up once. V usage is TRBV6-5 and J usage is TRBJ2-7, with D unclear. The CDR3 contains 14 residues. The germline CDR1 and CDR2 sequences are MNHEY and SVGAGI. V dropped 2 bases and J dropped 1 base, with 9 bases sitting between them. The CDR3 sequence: CASSYGQVSYEQYF. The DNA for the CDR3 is TGTGCCAGCAGTTACGGCCAGGTTTCCTACGAGCAGTACTTC.

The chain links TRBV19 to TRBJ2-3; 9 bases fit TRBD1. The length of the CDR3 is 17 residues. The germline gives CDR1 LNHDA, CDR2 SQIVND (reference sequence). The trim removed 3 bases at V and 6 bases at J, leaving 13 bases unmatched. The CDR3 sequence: CASSIRGPGTGRDTQYF. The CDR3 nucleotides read TGTGCCAGTAGTATCAGGGGTCCCGGGACAGGGAGGGATACGCAGTATTTT. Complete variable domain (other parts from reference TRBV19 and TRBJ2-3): DGGITQSPKYLFRKEGQNVTLSCEQNLNHDAMYWYRQDPGQGLRLIYYSQIVNDFQKGDIAEGYSVSREKKESFPLTVTSAQKNPTAFYLCASSIRGPGTGRDTQYFGPGTRLTVL.

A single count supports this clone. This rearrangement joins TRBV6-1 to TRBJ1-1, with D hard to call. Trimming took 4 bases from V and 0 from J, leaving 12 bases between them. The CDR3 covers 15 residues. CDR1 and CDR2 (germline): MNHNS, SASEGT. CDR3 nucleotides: TGTGCCAGCAGTGCCGTCACAGATATGAACACTGAAGCTTTCTTT. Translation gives CASSAVTDMNTEAFF.

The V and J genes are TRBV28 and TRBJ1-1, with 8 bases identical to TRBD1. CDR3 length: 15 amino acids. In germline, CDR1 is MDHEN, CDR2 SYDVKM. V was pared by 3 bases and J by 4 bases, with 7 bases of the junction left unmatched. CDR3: CASSLASGGSTEAFF. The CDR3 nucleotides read TGTGCCAGCAGTTTGGCTTCAGGGGGCAGCACTGAAGCTTTCTTT.

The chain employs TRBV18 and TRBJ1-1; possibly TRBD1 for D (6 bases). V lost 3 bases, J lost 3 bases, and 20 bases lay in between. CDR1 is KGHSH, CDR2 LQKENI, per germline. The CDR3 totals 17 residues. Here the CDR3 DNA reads TGTGCCAGCTCACCCATCCTTTGGACAGCGGCCGACACTGAAGCTTTCTTT. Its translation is CASSPILWTAADTEAFF.

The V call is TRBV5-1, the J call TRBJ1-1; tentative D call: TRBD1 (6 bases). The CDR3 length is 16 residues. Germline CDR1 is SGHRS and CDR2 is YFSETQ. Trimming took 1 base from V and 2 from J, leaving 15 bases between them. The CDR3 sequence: CASSLLGQTYNTEAFF. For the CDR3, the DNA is TGCGCCAGCAGCTTGTTAGGACAGACTTATAACACTGAAGCTTTCTTT.

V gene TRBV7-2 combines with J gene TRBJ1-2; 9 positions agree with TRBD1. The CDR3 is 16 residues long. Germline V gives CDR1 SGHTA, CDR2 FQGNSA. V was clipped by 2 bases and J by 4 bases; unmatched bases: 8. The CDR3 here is CASSLMEDRGSYGYTF. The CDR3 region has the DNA TGTGCCAGCAGCTTAATGGAGGACAGGGGATCCTATGGCTACACCTTC. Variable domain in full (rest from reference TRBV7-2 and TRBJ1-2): GAGVSQSPSNKVTEKGKDVELRCDPISGHTALYWYRQSLGQGLEFLIYFQGNSAPDKSGLPSDRFSAERTGGSVSTLTIQRTQQEDSAVYLCASSLMEDRGSYGYTFGSGTRLTVV.

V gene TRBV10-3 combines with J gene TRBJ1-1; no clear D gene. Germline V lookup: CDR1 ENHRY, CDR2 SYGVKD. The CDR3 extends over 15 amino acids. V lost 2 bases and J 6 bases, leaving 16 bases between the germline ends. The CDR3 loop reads CAISEDGYPGAEAFF. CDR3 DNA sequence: TGTGCCATCAGTGAGGACGGCTATCCGGGTGCTGAAGCTTTCTTT.

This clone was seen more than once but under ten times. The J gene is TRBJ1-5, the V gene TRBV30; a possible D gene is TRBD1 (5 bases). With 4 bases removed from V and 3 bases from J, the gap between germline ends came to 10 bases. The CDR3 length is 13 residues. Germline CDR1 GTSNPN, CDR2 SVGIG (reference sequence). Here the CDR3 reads CAWTGDNNQPQHF. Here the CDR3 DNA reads TGTGCCTGGACGGGGGATAACAATCAGCCCCAGCATTTT. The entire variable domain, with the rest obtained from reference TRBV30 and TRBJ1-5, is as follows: SQTIHQWPATLVQPVGSPLSLECTVEGTSNPNLYWYRQAAGRGLQLLFYSVGIGQISSEVPQNLSASRPQDRQFILSSKKLLLSDSGFYLCAWTGDNNQPQHFGDGTRLSIL.

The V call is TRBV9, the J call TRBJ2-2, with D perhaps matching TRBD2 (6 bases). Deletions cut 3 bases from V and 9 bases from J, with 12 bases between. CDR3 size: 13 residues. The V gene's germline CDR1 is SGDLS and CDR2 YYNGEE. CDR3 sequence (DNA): TGTGCCAGCAGCGGACGAGCGGGCCGGGAGCTGTTTTTT. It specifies CASSGRAGRELFF.

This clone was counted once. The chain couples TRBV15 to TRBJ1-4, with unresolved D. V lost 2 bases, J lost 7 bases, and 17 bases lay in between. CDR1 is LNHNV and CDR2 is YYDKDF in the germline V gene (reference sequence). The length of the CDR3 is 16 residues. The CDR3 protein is CATSRPSRDAREKLFF. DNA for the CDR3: TGTGCCACCAGCAGACCGTCGAGGGATGCTCGTGAAAAACTGTTTTTT.

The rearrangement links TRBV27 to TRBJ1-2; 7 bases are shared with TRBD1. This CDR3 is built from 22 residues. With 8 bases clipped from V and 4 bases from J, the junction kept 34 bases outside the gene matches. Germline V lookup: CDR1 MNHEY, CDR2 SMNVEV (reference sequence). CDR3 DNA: TGTGCCAGCCGGTCCCAGGGTGTCTCCCGACTCACAGGGGACTGGGGGACCTATGGCTACACCTTC. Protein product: CASRSQGVSRLTGDWGTYGYTF.

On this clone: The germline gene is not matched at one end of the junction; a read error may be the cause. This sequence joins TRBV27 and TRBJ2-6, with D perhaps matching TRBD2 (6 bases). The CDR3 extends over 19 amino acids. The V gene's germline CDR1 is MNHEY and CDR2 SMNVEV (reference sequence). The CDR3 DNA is TGTGCCAGCAGTTTAAGGACTAATAAACAGGCCTCTGGGGCCAACGGCCTGACTTTC. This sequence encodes CASSLRTNKQASGANGLTF.

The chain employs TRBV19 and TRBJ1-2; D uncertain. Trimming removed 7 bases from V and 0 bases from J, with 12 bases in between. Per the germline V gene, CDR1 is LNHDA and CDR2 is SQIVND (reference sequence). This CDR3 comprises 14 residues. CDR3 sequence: CASIGAGSNYGYTF. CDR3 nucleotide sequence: TGTGCCAGTATCGGCGCAGGATCTAACTATGGCTACACCTTC. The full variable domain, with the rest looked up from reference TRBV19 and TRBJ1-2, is DGGITQSPKYLFRKEGQNVTLSCEQNLNHDAMYWYRQDPGQGLRLIYYSQIVNDFQKGDIAEGYSVSREKKESFPLTVTSAQKNPTAFYLCASIGAGSNYGYTFGSGTRLTVV.

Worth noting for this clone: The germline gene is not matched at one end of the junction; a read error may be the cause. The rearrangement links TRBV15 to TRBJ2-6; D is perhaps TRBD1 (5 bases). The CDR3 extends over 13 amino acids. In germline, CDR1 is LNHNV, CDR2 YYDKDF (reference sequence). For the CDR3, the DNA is TGTGCCACCAGGATCTCTGGGGCCAACGGCCTGACTTTC. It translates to CATRISGANGLTF.

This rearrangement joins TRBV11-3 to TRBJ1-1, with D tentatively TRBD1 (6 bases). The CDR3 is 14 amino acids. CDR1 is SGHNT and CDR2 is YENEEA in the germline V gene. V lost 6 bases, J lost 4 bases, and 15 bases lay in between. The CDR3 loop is CASSLSGGFTEAFF. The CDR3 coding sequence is TGTGCCAGCAGTCTGAGTGGGGGCTTCACTGAAGCTTTCTTT.